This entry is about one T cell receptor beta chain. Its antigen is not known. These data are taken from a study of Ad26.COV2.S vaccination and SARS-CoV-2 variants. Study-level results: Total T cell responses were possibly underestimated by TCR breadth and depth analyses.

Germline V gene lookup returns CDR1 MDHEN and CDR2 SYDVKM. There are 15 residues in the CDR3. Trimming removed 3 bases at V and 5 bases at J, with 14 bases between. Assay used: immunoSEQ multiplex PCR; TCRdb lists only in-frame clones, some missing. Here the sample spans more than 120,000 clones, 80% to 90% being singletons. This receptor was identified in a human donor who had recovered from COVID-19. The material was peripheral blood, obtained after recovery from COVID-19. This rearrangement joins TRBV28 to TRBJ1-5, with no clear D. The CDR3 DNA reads TGTGCCAGCAGTTTCTTTCTAGGGATGGATCAGCCCCAGCATTTT. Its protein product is CASSFFLGMDQPQHF.